This T cell receptor (beta chain) was retrieved from a study of T cells after yellow fever vaccination. Study information: Preparation of fractions with low cell numbers was performed using SMART-Seq v4 Ultra Low Input.

Study-wide results and limits: Within FACS-sorted repertoires, abundant clonotypes contaminating from the bulk population could be present.

TCRdb passed the 5' RACE reads through MiXCR, listing each CDR3 protein once. The sample comprises 200,000 to 300,000 distinct CDR3 sequences, around 13% of which are singletons, and roughly 0.5% rests with the top ten. Germline V gene sequence: CDR1 MNHEY, CDR2 SMNVEV (reference sequence). V shed 1 base, J shed 7 bases, and the junction held 1 base outside the gene matches. CDR3 length: 13 residues. Worth noting for this clonotype: Its antigen is not known.

The sequence came from a man between 25 and 39 years old who received the YFV17D yellow fever vaccine. The chain has TRBV27 and TRBJ2-5; the match to TRBD1 covers 9 bases. Here the sequenced sample was CD4+ T cells sorted from PBMCs, taken 45 days after the yellow fever booster vaccination. CDR3 DNA sequence: TGTGCCAGCAGTTTATTGGACAGGGGGACCCAGTACTTC. Amino acids: CASSLLDRGTQYF.